The next 29 T cell receptor beta chains were all read from a single sample in a study of identical twins. TCRdb re-called the 5' RACE reads with MiXCR, one entry per CDR3 protein. Counted here are about 460,000 distinct CDR3 sequences, 14% occurring once; the ten biggest clones make up approximately 0.52%. These data were likewise used in another study, on yellow fever vaccine responses in identical twins.

Sequences were obtained from CD4+ T cells sorted from blood. These receptors were obtained from a woman younger than 30 in good health.

This sequence joins TRBV27 and TRBJ2-7; 11 bases line up with TRBD1. V shed 8 bases, J shed 4 bases, and the junction held 10 bases outside the gene matches. The CDR3 sequence is 15 residues long. CDR1 is MNHEY, CDR2 SMNVEV, per germline (reference sequence). The CDR3 region has the DNA TGTGCCAGCGGAGATTGGGACAGGGGGAAGTACGAGCAGTACTTC. Protein product: CASGDWDRGKYEQYF.

The genes are TRBV5-1 and TRBJ2-3; 7 bases line up with TRBD2. V gave up 1 base and J gave up 12 bases; unmatched junction bases: 2. Germline lookup yields CDR1 SGHRS and CDR2 YFSETQ. The CDR3 extends over 11 amino acids. This CDR3 is CASSLRGVQYF. CDR3 coding DNA: TGCGCCAGCAGCTTGCGGGGGGTCCAGTATTTT.

This sequence joins TRBV6-2 or TRBV6-3 and TRBJ2-5; tentative D call: TRBD2 (6 bases). Germline CDR1 MNHEY, CDR2 SVGEGT. The CDR3 runs 13 residues. Trimming left V 6 bases short and J 5 bases short, with 13 bases between. This CDR3 reads CASRNGGGETQYF. CDR3 DNA: TGTGCCAGCAGAAACGGGGGAGGCGAGACCCAGTACTTC.

The chain combines TRBV3-1 with TRBJ2-2, with 8 nucleotides matching TRBD2. This CDR3 spans 14 amino acids. Germline-derived CDR1 and CDR2 are LGHDT and YNNKEL (reference sequence). V trimming: 1 base; J trimming: 6 bases; junction bases outside the gene matches: 1. The CDR3 here is CASSQAGGPGELFF. The CDR3 DNA reads as TGTGCCAGCAGCCAAGCGGGGGGGCCCGGGGAGCTGTTTTTT.

This clonotype was counted between two and nine times. The rearrangement uses TRBV5-1 and TRBJ2-7; the D gene is possibly TRBD1 (6 bases). CDR1 and CDR2 (germline): SGHRS, YFSETQ. The V and J ends lost 3 bases and 2 bases respectively, with 12 bases between them. The CDR3 is 14 residues long. The CDR3 DNA follows: TGCGCCAGCAGCTCAGGTGGACAGACCTACGAGCAGTACTTC. Translation gives CASSSGGQTYEQYF.

The rearrangement uses TRBV28 and TRBJ2-1; 7 bases line up with TRBD1. The germline V gene encodes CDR1 MDHEN and CDR2 SYDVKM. The CDR3 length is 15 residues. The ends lost 5 bases at V and 2 bases at J; junction bases unmatched: 6. This chain's CDR3 is CASSPRDRPYNEQFF. CDR3 nucleotide sequence: TGTGCCAGCAGTCCCCGGGACAGACCCTACAATGAGCAGTTCTTC.

This clonotype has only a few counts. This rearrangement joins TRBV6-2 or TRBV6-3 to TRBJ2-7; no firm D call. CDR1 and CDR2 from the germline V gene are MNHEY and SVGEGT. V lost 5 bases and J lost 6, with 14 bases in between. This CDR3 contains 13 residues. The CDR3 sequence: CASSPPLVIEQYF. DNA of the CDR3: TGTGCCAGCAGTCCTCCACTCGTGATCGAGCAGTACTTC.

This rearrangement joins TRBV13 to TRBJ2-7; 10 bases map to TRBD2. CDR3 length: 19 amino acids. Germline loops: CDR1 PRHDT, CDR2 FYEKMQ (reference sequence). V lost 5 bases, J lost 0 bases, and 16 bases stayed unmatched. Here the CDR3 reads CASSPKAGLAGAPSYEQYF. The CDR3 DNA follows: TGTGCCAGCAGCCCCAAGGCCGGGCTAGCGGGAGCCCCCTCCTACGAGCAGTACTTC.

The chain employs TRBV5-6 and TRBJ2-1; TRBD2 matches 11 bases. The CDR3 is made up of 21 amino acids. Germline lookup yields CDR1 SGHDT and CDR2 YYEEEE. V lost 0 bases to trimming and J lost 6 bases; unmatched junction nucleotides: 20. The CDR3 nucleotides read TGTGCCAGCAGCTTGGGGGTTAGCGGGAGGGCGGCCAACCCCTTCTTCAATGAGCAGTTCTTC. Translated, it gives CASSLGVSGRAANPFFNEQFF.

This clonotype has just a few counts. The J gene is TRBJ2-1, the V gene TRBV2; TRBD2 is a possible D gene (5 bases). This CDR3 region has 14 residues. The germline gives CDR1 SNHLY, CDR2 FYNNEI. Deletions cut 4 bases from V and 9 bases from J, with 16 bases between. Here the CDR3 reads CASSGGPGNIEQFF. CDR3 nucleotide sequence: TGTGCCAGCAGTGGCGGCCCGGGGAATATTGAGCAGTTCTTC.

This clonotype was detected only once. The rearrangement joins TRBV28 to TRBJ2-3; perhaps TRBD1 as D (5 bases). The CDR3 has 11 amino acids. Trimming took off 10 bases at V and 8 bases at J, with 13 bases between the two ends. Germline V CDR1 and CDR2: MDHEN, SYDVKM. DNA for the CDR3: TGTGCCACCCAGGGTTCGGCTACGCAGTATTTT. Its protein is CATQGSATQYF.

CDR3 nucleotide sequence: TGTGCCAGCTCACCCGGGTCCCCGAAGGGCTACGAGCAGTACTTC. This codes for CASSPGSPKGYEQYF. The chain carries TRBV18 and TRBJ2-7; D not certain. The germline gives CDR1 KGHSH, CDR2 LQKENI. V was pared by 3 bases and J by 3 bases, with 15 bases between. The CDR3 extends over 15 amino acids. The variable domain in full, with the rest retrieved from reference TRBV18 and TRBJ2-7, is NAGVMQNPRHLVRRRGQEARLRCSPMKGHSHVYWYRQLPEEGLKFMVYLQKENIIDESGMPKERFSAEFPKEGPSILRIQQVVRGDSAAYFCASSPGSPKGYEQYFGPGTRLTVT.

The table lists this clonotype with a few counts. The rearrangement joins TRBV6-1 to TRBJ2-7, with D perhaps TRBD2 (5 bases). Germline V gene data show CDR1 as MNHNS and CDR2 as SASEGT. Trimming shortened V by 6 bases and J by 4 bases, and 13 bases separated the two germline ends. CDR3 length: 13 amino acids. CDR3 nucleotide sequence: TGTGCCAGCAGCCGCGGGTCCCTATACGAGCAGTACTTC. Translating gives CASSRGSLYEQYF.

The rearrangement links TRBV5-1 to TRBJ2-5; D is perhaps TRBD2 (6 bases). The CDR3 has 13 amino acids. V lost 4 bases, J lost 7 bases, and 14 bases lay in between. CDR1 is SGHRS, CDR2 YFSETQ, per germline. The CDR3 protein is CASSPTSMRTQYF. Written as DNA, the CDR3 is TGCGCCAGCAGCCCCACTAGCATGCGGACCCAGTACTTC.

The CDR3 DNA reads as TGTGCCAGTAGTATTAAGGGACCAGAGACCCAGTACTTC. The encoded protein is CASSIKGPETQYF. The chain is built from TRBV19 and TRBJ2-5; perhaps D is TRBD1 or TRBD2 (5 bases each). The germline V gene has CDR1 LNHDA and CDR2 SQIVND (reference sequence). CDR3 length: 13 amino acids. V shed 3 bases and J shed 4 bases, with 9 bases lying between them.

This clonotype has a handful of counts. The chain is built from TRBV18 and TRBJ2-5, with a possible D match to TRBD1 (6 bases). This CDR3 contains 14 residues. V dropped 0 bases and J dropped 4 bases, with 9 bases sitting between them. CDR1 is KGHSH, CDR2 LQKENI, per germline. The CDR3 DNA follows: TGTGCCAGCTCACCACCGGGCAGGGGAGAGACCCAGTACTTC. Protein sequence: CASSPPGRGETQYF. Complete variable domain (other parts from reference TRBV18 and TRBJ2-5): NAGVMQNPRHLVRRRGQEARLRCSPMKGHSHVYWYRQLPEEGLKFMVYLQKENIIDESGMPKERFSAEFPKEGPSILRIQQVVRGDSAAYFCASSPPGRGETQYFGPGTRLLVL.

V usage is TRBV6-6 and J usage is TRBJ2-7; D uncertain. V lost 3 bases, J lost 6 bases, and 12 bases lay in between. Germline loops: CDR1 MNHNY, CDR2 SVGAGI (reference sequence). CDR3 length equals 13 residues. The chain's CDR3 is CASSYVSVGEQYF. CDR3 coding DNA: TGTGCCAGCAGTTATGTAAGTGTCGGCGAGCAGTACTTC.

The rearrangement uses TRBV12-3 or TRBV12-4 and TRBJ2-1; D gene uncertain. CDR3 size: 13 residues. Between the trimmed V and J ends, which lost 2 bases and 7 bases, there was a span of 9 bases. CDR3 amino acids: CASSLSPWNEQFF. The DNA of the CDR3 is TGTGCCAGCAGTTTATCCCCTTGGAATGAGCAGTTCTTC.

This clonotype was recorded at least ten times. The rearrangement joins TRBV29-1 to TRBJ2-7; possible D gene TRBD1, 6 bases. V lost 4 bases to trimming and J lost 7 bases, with 14 bases between them. The CDR3 has 12 residues. Germline CDR1 and CDR2: SQVTM and ANQGSEA. CDR3 amino acids: CSVAKTGTEQYF. In DNA, the CDR3 is TGCAGCGTTGCAAAGACTGGGACAGAGCAGTACTTC.

The chain carries TRBV6-1 and TRBJ1-1; TRBD1 aligns across 9 bases. The V and J ends lost 6 bases and 1 base, in that order; junction bases with no gene match: 12. CDR1 is MNHNS, CDR2 SASEGT, per germline. There are 17 residues in the CDR3. The CDR3 loop is CASSGTGPFGTNTEAFF. The CDR3 bases are TGTGCCAGCAGCGGGACAGGGCCCTTCGGGACGAACACTGAAGCTTTCTTT.

This clonotype was counted only a few times. V and J are TRBV14 and TRBJ2-5; possible D gene TRBD1, 8 bases. The V end lost 5 bases, the J end lost 4 bases, and 11 bases lay between the germline ends. The germline gives CDR1 SGHDN, CDR2 FVKESK. The CDR3 loop spans 13 amino acids. Here the CDR3 DNA reads TGTGCCAGCAGCTACAGGGGGGGAGAGACCCAGTACTTC. It translates to CASSYRGGETQYF.

The rearrangement uses TRBV5-1 and TRBJ1-1, with 7 bases that match TRBD1. The CDR3 is 15 amino acids. CDR1 is SGHRS and CDR2 is YFSETQ in the germline V gene. Trimming cost V 4 bases and J 4 bases; bases outside gene matches: 10. CDR3 DNA sequence: TGCGCCAGCAGCGGATCGGGACAGCTCCCCACTGAAGCTTTCTTT. This codes for CASSGSGQLPTEAFF.

The chain employs TRBV6-2 or TRBV6-3 and TRBJ2-1; a weak D match, TRBD1 (6 bases). Deletions cut 6 bases from V and 8 bases from J, with 14 bases between. CDR3 length: 13 residues. Germline-derived CDR1 and CDR2 are MNHEY and SVGEGT. The CDR3 loop reads CASRGASRDEQFF. Written as DNA, the CDR3 is TGTGCCAGCAGGGGGGCCTCCCGGGATGAGCAGTTCTTC.

This clonotype has a count of ten or more. V gene TRBV4-3 combines with J gene TRBJ2-2, with D perhaps matching TRBD2 (5 bases). From germline, CDR1 is LGHNA and CDR2 YSLEER. The CDR3 consists of 14 residues. V was trimmed by 6 bases and J by 0 bases, leaving 8 bases between them. This chain's CDR3 is CASRERTNTGELFF. In nucleotides, the CDR3 is TGCGCCAGCAGGGAGCGGACGAACACCGGGGAGCTGTTTTTT.

The chain uses TRBV7-3 and TRBJ2-3, with D perhaps matching TRBD1 (6 bases). Looked up from germline, CDR1 is SGHTA and CDR2 is FQGTGA. Trimming took 1 base from V and 6 from J, leaving 14 bases between them. The CDR3 is 15 residues long. For the CDR3, the DNA is TGTGCCAGCAGCTTAAAGGCAGGGGCGACCGATACGCAGTATTTT. This translates into CASSLKAGATDTQYF.

The rearrangement uses TRBV6-1 and TRBJ2-5; 9 bases map to TRBD1. V shed 6 bases and J 5 bases; nucleotides not matched to a gene: 13. Germline CDR1 and CDR2: MNHNS and SASEGT. This CDR3 contains 16 residues. The CDR3 DNA reads as TGTGCCAGCAGCGAACCCGGGACAGGGAGAGATGAGACCCAGTACTTC. It yields the protein CASSEPGTGRDETQYF.

J is TRBJ2-7 and V is TRBV19, with D possibly matching TRBD2 (6 bases). The length of the CDR3 is 14 residues. Germline CDR1 is LNHDA and CDR2 is SQIVND (reference sequence). Trimming removed 8 bases at V and 1 base at J, with 15 bases between. DNA for the CDR3: TGTGCCAGTCCACCGGGACTGCGTTCCTACGAGCAGTACTTC. Translation gives CASPPGLRSYEQYF. The variable domain in full, with the rest retrieved from reference TRBV19 and TRBJ2-7, is DGGITQSPKYLFRKEGQNVTLSCEQNLNHDAMYWYRQDPGQGLRLIYYSQIVNDFQKGDIAEGYSVSREKKESFPLTVTSAQKNPTAFYLCASPPGLRSYEQYFGPGTRLTVT.

V and J are TRBV7-2 and TRBJ2-1; D ambiguous. Germline V CDR1 and CDR2: SGHTA, FQGNSA. There are 15 residues in the CDR3. Trimming cost V 1 base and J 7 bases, with 14 bases left between them. The chain's CDR3 is CASSLVIPASNEQFF. The CDR3 region has the DNA TGTGCCAGCAGCTTAGTGATACCCGCATCTAATGAGCAGTTCTTC.

This rearrangement joins TRBV7-3 to TRBJ1-1; no clear D. The CDR3 spans 15 residues. Looked up from germline, CDR1 is SGHTA and CDR2 is FQGTGA. Trimming pared 5 bases from V and 4 bases from J, leaving 17 bases between. CDR3 protein: CASSHGPGWSTEAFF. In nucleotides, the CDR3 is TGTGCCAGCAGCCACGGACCGGGGTGGAGCACTGAAGCTTTCTTT.